The T cell receptor beta chain described here comes from a study of blood T cell repertoires in COVID-19. Study-level information: Samples of COVID-19 (acute and convalescent) were obtained from the United States, Italy and Spain.

Libraries were prepared by immunoSEQ multiplex PCR; TCRdb keeps only in-frame clonotypes and omits some of them. The table shows about 210,000 clones, with approximately 86% occurring only once. V lost 0 bases and J lost 1; bases outside the gene matches: 1. The germline V gene has CDR1 MNHNY and CDR2 SVGAGI (reference sequence). CDR3 length equals 15 residues. The source of this sequence is a man aged 35 to 55 with acute or convalescent COVID-19. This chain connects TRBV6-6 to TRBJ2-3; 7 nucleotides line up with TRBD1. The sample was peripheral blood. For the CDR3, the DNA is TGTGCCAGCAGTTACTCCGGGACAGGCACAGATACGCAGTATTTT. It is translated as CASSYSGTGTDTQYF.